Ten or more counts support the clone carrying this T cell receptor beta chain. The source of the sample is a study of tumor and adjacent non-tumor tissue in lung cancer. In the study overall: The cohort had about 12 adenocarcinoma, a couple of squamous cell and 1 small cell patients. Stage I to III disease affected approximately 11 men and about five women aged roughly 31 to 85.

CDR3 length: 17 residues. V was clipped by 3 bases and J by 7 bases; unmatched bases: 14. The germline V gene has CDR1 DFQATT and CDR2 SNEGSKA (reference sequence). RNA was extracted from bulk tissue without any cell sorting. A modified ARM-PCR protocol with three rounds of nested PCR amplified TCRbeta. TCRdb ran MiXCR on the multiplex PCR reads and lists one entry per CDR3 protein. The sample holds about 68,000 distinct CDR3 sequences; roughly three fifths are singletons and the top ten take around 20%. Sequencing used lung tumor tissue. V is TRBV20-1 and J is TRBJ2-7, with 14 bases matching TRBD2. The sequence was obtained from a man in his fifties or sixties with non-small cell lung cancer. The CDR3 loop reads CSASGQGTSGSSREQYF. The CDR3 DNA follows: TGCAGTGCTAGCGGGCAGGGGACTAGCGGGAGTTCGCGGGAGCAGTACTTC.